A selection of T cell receptor beta chains follows, all from one sample in a study of blood T cell repertoires in COVID-19. Sequenced by immunoSEQ multiplex PCR; TCRdb stores in-frame clones only, minus some. The sample has under 200,000 clones, 70% to 90% seen once. Sample: peripheral blood. The source is a man aged 35 to 55 with active or convalescent COVID-19. Each CDR3 is given with its conserved first and last residue. The D gene is left open where the match is weak. Size values are once, few and many counts, or a class for expanded clones, and some rows have none.

CDR3 protein: CASSNGGGVYGYTF; CDR3 DNA: TGTGCCAGCAGTAATGGGGGGGGCGTCTATGGCTACACCTTC; clone size: NA; V gene: TRBV6-5; J gene: TRBJ1-2; D gene: NA
CDR3 protein: CASSPTQGASTEAFF; CDR3 DNA: TGTGCCAGCAGCCCCACACAGGGGGCGAGCACTGAAGCTTTCTTT; clone size: NA; V gene: TRBV7-8; J gene: TRBJ1-1; D gene: TRBD1
CDR3 protein: CASSLARDFHNEQFF; CDR3 DNA: TGTGCCAGCAGCTTAGCTAGGGACTTCCACAATGAGCAGTTCTTC; clone size: once; V gene: TRBV7-2; J gene: TRBJ2-1; D gene: NA
CDR3 protein: CASSAGARNTEAFF; CDR3 DNA: TGTGCCAGCAGCGCGGGGGCTAGAAACACTGAAGCTTTCTTT; clone size: NA; V gene: TRBV6-5; J gene: TRBJ1-1; D gene: NA
CDR3 protein: CASTLGQGGTEAFF; CDR3 DNA: TGTGCCAGCACCTTGGGACAGGGAGGAACTGAAGCTTTCTTT; clone size: NA; V gene: TRBV28; J gene: TRBJ1-1; D gene: TRBD1
CDR3 protein: CASSLGAGAYSPYEQYF; CDR3 DNA: TGCGCCAGCAGCTTGGGGGCAGGGGCCTACTCACCCTACGAGCAGTACTTC; clone size: NA; V gene: TRBV5-1; J gene: TRBJ2-7; D gene: NA
CDR3 protein: CASSSNTDTQYF; CDR3 DNA: TGTGCCAGCAGCTCCAACACAGATACGCAGTATTTT; clone size: once; V gene: TRBV13; J gene: TRBJ2-3; D gene: NA
CDR3 protein: CASSTRRDGYTF; CDR3 DNA: TGTGCCAGCAGTACTCGGCGGGATGGCTACACCTTC; clone size: NA; V gene: TRBV28; J gene: TRBJ1-2; D gene: NA
CDR3 protein: CASSLGRDGQTEAFF; CDR3 DNA: TGTGCCAGCAGCCTCGGTAGGGATGGACAGACTGAAGCTTTCTTT; clone size: NA; V gene: TRBV5-5; J gene: TRBJ1-1; D gene: NA
CDR3 protein: CASSLAGGQPQHF; CDR3 DNA: TGTGCCAGCAGCTTAGCAGGGGGTCAGCCCCAGCATTTT; clone size: NA; V gene: TRBV7-2; J gene: TRBJ1-5; D gene: NA
CDR3 protein: CASSYSRGHYNYGYTF; CDR3 DNA: TGTGCCAGCAGTTACTCGAGAGGCCACTATAACTATGGCTACACCTTC; clone size: once; V gene: TRBV6-5; J gene: TRBJ1-2; D gene: NA
CDR3 protein: CASSQGAGAGANVLTF; CDR3 DNA: TGCGCCAGCAGCCAAGGGGCGGGGGCTGGGGCCAACGTCCTGACTTTC; clone size: once; V gene: TRBV4-3; J gene: TRBJ2-6; D gene: TRBD2
CDR3 protein: CASSPTGPPNEKLFF; CDR3 DNA: TGTGCCAGCAGCCCCACAGGGCCTCCTAATGAAAAACTGTTTTTT; clone size: NA; V gene: TRBV5-5; J gene: TRBJ1-4; D gene: NA
CDR3 protein: CASSEALAEVNEKLFF; CDR3 DNA: TGTGCCAGCAGTGAAGCGTTGGCCGAAGTTAATGAAAAACTGTTTTTT; clone size: NA; V gene: TRBV6-1; J gene: TRBJ1-4; D gene: NA
CDR3 protein: CATIPLGEGNEQFF; CDR3 DNA: TGTGCCACCATCCCTTTGGGTGAGGGCAATGAGCAGTTCTTC; clone size: NA; V gene: TRBV7-9; J gene: TRBJ2-1; D gene: NA
CDR3 protein: CASSQEGYPSGGNTGELFF; CDR3 DNA: TGCGCCAGCAGCCAAGAAGGCTACCCTAGCGGGGGAAACACCGGGGAGCTGTTTTTT; clone size: NA; V gene: TRBV4-1; J gene: TRBJ2-2; D gene: TRBD2
CDR3 protein: CASSLVGWGRGETQYF; CDR3 DNA: TGTGCCAGCAGCTTAGTGGGCTGGGGCAGGGGGGAGACCCAGTACTTC; clone size: NA; V gene: TRBV7-9; J gene: TRBJ2-5; D gene: TRBD1
CDR3 protein: CASTRTGDNSPLHF; CDR3 DNA: TGCGCCAGCACCAGGACAGGTGATAATTCACCCCTCCACTTT; clone size: NA; V gene: TRBV10-2; J gene: TRBJ1-6; D gene: TRBD1
CDR3 protein: CAWSMGQAREQYF; CDR3 DNA: TGTGCCTGGAGTATGGGGCAGGCCCGGGAGCAGTACTTC; clone size: NA; V gene: TRBV30; J gene: TRBJ2-7; D gene: NA
CDR3 protein: CAWRGGPNSPLHF; CDR3 DNA: TGTGCCTGGAGAGGGGGCCCCAATTCACCCCTCCACTTT; clone size: NA; V gene: TRBV30; J gene: TRBJ1-6; D gene: TRBD1
CDR3 protein: CASSPGLVTDTQYF; CDR3 DNA: TGCGCCAGCAGCCCAGGACTAGTCACAGATACGCAGTATTTT; clone size: NA; V gene: TRBV4-1; J gene: TRBJ2-3; D gene: TRBD2
CDR3 protein: CASSKGPGGQGYTF; CDR3 DNA: TGTGCCAGCAGTAAAGGGCCAGGGGGACAAGGCTACACCTTC; clone size: NA; V gene: TRBV2; J gene: TRBJ1-2; D gene: TRBD1
CDR3 protein: CASSYGDRLVKAFF; CDR3 DNA: TGTGCCAGCAGTTACGGGGACAGGCTGGTTAAGGCTTTCTTT; clone size: NA; V gene: TRBV6-2/TRBV6-3; J gene: TRBJ1-1; D gene: TRBD1
CDR3 protein: CASSATGGYNEQFF; CDR3 DNA: TGTGCCAGCAGCGCCACCGGGGGGTACAATGAGCAGTTCTTC; clone size: once; V gene: TRBV7-3; J gene: TRBJ2-1; D gene: TRBD2
CDR3 protein: CASSQRDRSSNTEAFF; CDR3 DNA: TGTGCCAGCAGCCAACGGGACAGAAGCTCGAACACTGAAGCTTTCTTT; clone size: NA; V gene: TRBV3-1/TRBV3-2; J gene: TRBJ1-1; D gene: TRBD1
CDR3 protein: CASSYRTRYPQETQYF; CDR3 DNA: TGTGCCAGCAGTTATCGGACTAGATACCCCCAAGAGACCCAGTACTTC; clone size: NA; V gene: TRBV6-2/TRBV6-3; J gene: TRBJ2-5; D gene: TRBD2
CDR3 protein: CASSKGHFTNTGELFF; CDR3 DNA: TGTGCCAGTAGCAAAGGACATTTCACGAACACCGGGGAGCTGTTTTTT; clone size: few; V gene: TRBV19; J gene: TRBJ2-2; D gene: NA
CDR3 protein: CASSPRSFHNQPQHF; CDR3 DNA: TGTGCCAGCAGCCCGAGATCGTTTCACAATCAGCCCCAGCATTTT; clone size: NA; V gene: TRBV6-6; J gene: TRBJ1-5; D gene: NA
CDR3 protein: CASSFGTGGGYTF; CDR3 DNA: TGTGCCAGCAGCTTCGGGACAGGGGGTGGCTACACCTTC; clone size: NA; V gene: TRBV5-8; J gene: TRBJ1-2; D gene: TRBD1
CDR3 protein: CASSDHLGTEYNEQFF; CDR3 DNA: TGTGCCAGCAGCGATCACCTGGGGACAGAATACAATGAGCAGTTCTTC; clone size: NA; V gene: TRBV11-3; J gene: TRBJ2-1; D gene: TRBD1
CDR3 protein: CASSGGNSNQPQHF; CDR3 DNA: TGTGCCAGCAGTGGGGGGAATAGCAATCAGCCCCAGCATTTT; clone size: NA; V gene: TRBV28; J gene: TRBJ1-5; D gene: NA
CDR3 protein: CASSSRRGGANTGELFF; CDR3 DNA: TGTGCCAGCAGCTCCCGACGGGGGGGCGCGAACACCGGGGAGCTGTTTTTT; clone size: NA; V gene: TRBV7-9; J gene: TRBJ2-2; D gene: TRBD2
CDR3 protein: CASSYIAGEGETQYF; CDR3 DNA: TGTGCCAGCAGTTATATAGCGGGGGAGGGAGAGACCCAGTACTTC; clone size: NA; V gene: TRBV3-1/TRBV3-2; J gene: TRBJ2-5; D gene: TRBD2
CDR3 protein: CASSEALHLVRGTEAFF; CDR3 DNA: TGTGCCAGCAGTGAAGCGCTCCATCTGGTACGGGGGACTGAAGCTTTCTTT; clone size: NA; V gene: TRBV6-1; J gene: TRBJ1-1; D gene: NA
CDR3 protein: CASSLDYAGANSGANVLTF; CDR3 DNA: TGTGCCAGCAGCTTAGACTATGCGGGGGCTAACTCTGGGGCCAACGTCCTGACTTTC; clone size: once; V gene: TRBV7-8; J gene: TRBJ2-6; D gene: NA
CDR3 protein: CASSLGDRLRKSPPNTEAFF; CDR3 DNA: TGTGCCAGCAGTTTAGGGGACAGGCTGAGAAAGTCGCCACCGAACACTGAAGCTTTCTTT; clone size: NA; V gene: TRBV28; J gene: TRBJ1-1; D gene: TRBD1
CDR3 protein: CASSSTSPTYNEQFF; CDR3 DNA: TGCGCCAGCAGTTCAACTAGCCCAACCTACAATGAGCAGTTCTTC; clone size: NA; V gene: TRBV5-1; J gene: TRBJ2-1; D gene: NA
CDR3 protein: CASSYSIRGRESPQETQYF; CDR3 DNA: TGTGCCAGCAGTTACTCAATTCGCGGTCGGGAAAGTCCCCAAGAGACCCAGTACTTC; clone size: NA; V gene: TRBV6-2/TRBV6-3; J gene: TRBJ2-5; D gene: NA
CDR3 protein: CASSLPQGYNEQFF; CDR3 DNA: TGTGCCAGCAGCCTGCCTCAGGGATACAATGAGCAGTTCTTC; clone size: NA; V gene: TRBV7-2; J gene: TRBJ2-1; D gene: NA